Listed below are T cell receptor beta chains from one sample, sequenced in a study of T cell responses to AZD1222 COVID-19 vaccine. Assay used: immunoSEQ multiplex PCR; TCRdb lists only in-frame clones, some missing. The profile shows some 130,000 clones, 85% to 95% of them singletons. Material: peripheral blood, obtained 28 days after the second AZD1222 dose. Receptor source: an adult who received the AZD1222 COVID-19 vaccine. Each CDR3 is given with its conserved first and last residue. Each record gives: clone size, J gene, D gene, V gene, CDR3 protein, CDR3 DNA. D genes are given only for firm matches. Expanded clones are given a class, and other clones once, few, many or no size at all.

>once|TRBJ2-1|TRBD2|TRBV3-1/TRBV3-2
CASSRLAGEGGHNEQFF
TGTGCCAGCAGCCGACTAGCGGGGGAGGGGGGGCACAATGAGCAGTTCTTC
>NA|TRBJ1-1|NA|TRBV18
CASSLPGNTEAFF
TGTGCCAGCTCACTCCCCGGGAACACTGAAGCTTTCTTT
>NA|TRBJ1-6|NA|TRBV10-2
CASSEEQGNSPLHF
TGCGCCAGCAGTGAGGAGCAGGGTAATTCACCCCTCCACTTT
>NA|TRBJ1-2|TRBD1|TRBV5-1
CASSLGDSYGYTF
TGCGCCAGCAGCTTGGGGGACAGCTATGGCTACACCTTC
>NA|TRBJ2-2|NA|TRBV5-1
CASSSQGFMPGELFF
TGCGCCAGCAGCTCCCAGGGGTTTATGCCCGGGGAGCTGTTTTTT
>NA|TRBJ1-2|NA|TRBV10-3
CAIRFKGYGYTF
TGTGCCATCAGATTTAAGGGCTATGGCTACACCTTC
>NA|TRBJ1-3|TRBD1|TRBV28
CATGTGPGNTIYF
TGTGCCACTGGGACAGGGCCTGGAAACACCATATATTTT
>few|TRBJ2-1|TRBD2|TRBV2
CASRTGLAGGPGPYNEQFF
TGTGCCAGCAGGACGGGACTAGCGGGGGGGCCCGGGCCCTACAATGAGCAGTTCTTC
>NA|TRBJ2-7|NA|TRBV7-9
CASGILLYEQYF
TGTGCCAGTGGGATTCTCCTCTACGAGCAGTACTTC
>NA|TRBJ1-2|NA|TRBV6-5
CASSYTQTGYGYTF
TGTGCCAGCAGTTACACTCAGACAGGTTATGGCTACACCTTC
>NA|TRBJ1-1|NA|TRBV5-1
CASKQAIDGTEAFF
TGCGCCAGCAAACAGGCGATCGATGGTACTGAAGCTTTCTTT
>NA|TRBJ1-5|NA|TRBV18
CASGRGNQPQHF
TGTGCCAGCGGAAGGGGCAATCAGCCCCAGCATTTT
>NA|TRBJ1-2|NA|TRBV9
CASSQGQANYGYTF
TGTGCCAGCAGCCAAGGACAAGCTAACTATGGCTACACCTTC
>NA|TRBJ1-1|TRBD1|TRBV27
CASRGWDSVEAFF
TGTGCCAGCAGGGGGTGGGACAGCGTTGAAGCTTTCTTT
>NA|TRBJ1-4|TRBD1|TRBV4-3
CASSQEMETGGDEKLFF
TGCGCCAGCAGCCAAGAAATGGAGACAGGGGGAGATGAAAAACTGTTTTTT
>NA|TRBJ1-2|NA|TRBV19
CASSIGRGLVGYTF
TGTGCCAGTAGTATAGGCAGGGGCTTGGTTGGCTACACCTTC
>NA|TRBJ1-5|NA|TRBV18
CASSNSDQPQHF
TGTGCCAGCTCGAACAGTGATCAGCCCCAGCATTTT
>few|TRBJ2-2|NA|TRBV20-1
CSASSQGTGELFF
TGCAGTGCTAGTTCCCAGGGGACCGGGGAGCTGTTTTTT
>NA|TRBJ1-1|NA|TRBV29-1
CSVNWNTEAFF
TGCAGCGTCAACTGGAACACTGAAGCTTTCTTT
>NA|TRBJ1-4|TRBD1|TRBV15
CATSDGGRTGGHEKLFF
TGTGCCACCAGCGACGGAGGAAGGACAGGGGGGCATGAAAAACTGTTTTTT
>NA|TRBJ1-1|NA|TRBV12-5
CASGLEQNTEAFF
TGTGCTAGTGGTTTAGAACAGAACACTGAAGCTTTCTTT
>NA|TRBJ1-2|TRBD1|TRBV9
CASSVGGQGAAGYTF
TGTGCCAGCAGCGTAGGGGGACAGGGGGCAGCTGGCTACACCTTC
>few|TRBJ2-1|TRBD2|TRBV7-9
CASSTKAPIGGGAYNEQFF
TGTGCCAGCAGCACCAAAGCTCCTATCGGCGGGGGGGCCTACAATGAGCAGTTCTTC
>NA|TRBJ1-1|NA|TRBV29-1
CSVVPSSFKAFF
TGCAGCGTTGTACCGTCCAGCTTCAAAGCTTTCTTT
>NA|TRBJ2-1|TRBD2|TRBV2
CASMRKLTGGLDEQFF
TGTGCCAGCATGAGGAAACTAACGGGGGGGCTAGATGAGCAGTTCTTC
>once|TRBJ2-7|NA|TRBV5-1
CASSSRGASSYEQYF
TGCGCCAGCAGCTCACGGGGGGCGAGCTCCTACGAGCAGTACTTC
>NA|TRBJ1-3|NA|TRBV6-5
CASSYSRGRGNTIYF
TGTGCCAGCAGTTACAGTCGGGGCAGGGGAAACACCATATATTTT
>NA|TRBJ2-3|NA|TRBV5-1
CASSFRSGITDTQYF
TGCGCCAGCAGCTTTAGGTCAGGGATTACAGATACGCAGTATTTT
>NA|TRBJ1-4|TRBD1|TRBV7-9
CASSDLTRTGGAEKLFF
TGTGCCAGCAGCGATCTTACTCGAACAGGGGGCGCGGAGAAACTGTTTTTT
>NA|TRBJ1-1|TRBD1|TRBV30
CAWGTGGTEAFF
TGTGCCTGGGGGACAGGGGGCACTGAAGCTTTCTTT
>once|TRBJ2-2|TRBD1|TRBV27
CASSWVGTGGTGELFF
TGTGCCAGCTCCTGGGTGGGGACAGGGGGTACCGGGGAGCTGTTTTTT
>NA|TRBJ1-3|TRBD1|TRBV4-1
CASSPWTGSGNTIYF
TGCGCCAGCAGCCCGTGGACAGGCTCTGGAAACACCATATATTTT
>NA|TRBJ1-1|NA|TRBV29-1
CSAVGRGTEAFF
TGCAGCGCCGTAGGTAGGGGCACTGAAGCTTTCTTT
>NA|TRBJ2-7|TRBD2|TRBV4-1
CASSPHSSGASYEQYF
TGCGCCAGCAGCCCCCATTCTAGCGGGGCTTCCTACGAGCAGTACTTC
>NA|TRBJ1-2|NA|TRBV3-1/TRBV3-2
CASSQEMGPGYTF
TGTGCCAGCAGCCAAGAAATGGGACCTGGCTACACCTTC
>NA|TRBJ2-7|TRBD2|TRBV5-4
CASSLGTGLADSSYEQYF
TGTGCCAGCAGCTTGGGGACTGGACTAGCGGATTCGTCCTACGAGCAGTACTTC
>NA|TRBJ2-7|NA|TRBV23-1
CASRFPPGHQTYEQYF
TGCGCCAGCAGATTTCCTCCGGGACACCAGACCTACGAGCAGTACTTC
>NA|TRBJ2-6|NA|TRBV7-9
CASSPPGSGANVLTF
TGTGCCAGCAGCCCTCCGGGGTCTGGGGCCAACGTCCTGACTTTC
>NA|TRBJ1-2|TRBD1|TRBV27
CASSLRGQGNGYTF
TGTGCCAGCAGTTTGAGAGGACAGGGAAATGGCTACACCTTC
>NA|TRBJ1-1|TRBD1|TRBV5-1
CASSGRQGNPEAFF
TGCGCCAGCAGCGGACGACAGGGGAACCCTGAAGCTTTCTTT
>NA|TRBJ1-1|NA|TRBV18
CASSPEAAAMNTEAFF
TGTGCCAGCTCACCAGAGGCGGCAGCTATGAACACTGAAGCTTTCTTT
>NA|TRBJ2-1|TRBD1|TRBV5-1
CASSLAGTGKNEQFF
TGCGCCAGCAGCTTGGCCGGGACAGGGAAAAATGAGCAGTTCTTC
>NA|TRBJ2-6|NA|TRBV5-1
CASTPLGGISHSGANVLTF
TGCGCCAGCACGCCTCTTGGGGGTATTTCACACTCTGGGGCCAACGTCCTGACTTTC
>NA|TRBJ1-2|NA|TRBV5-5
CASSSSSDLYGYTF
TGTGCCAGCAGCTCCTCCTCCGACCTCTATGGCTACACCTTC
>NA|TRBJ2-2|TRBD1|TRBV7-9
CASSPQRTGGYTGELFF
TGTGCCAGCAGCCCTCAAAGGACAGGGGGCTACACCGGGGAGCTGTTTTTT
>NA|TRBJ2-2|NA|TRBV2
CASSELGGGYSGELFF
TGTGCCAGCAGTGAGTTGGGCGGAGGGTATTCCGGGGAGCTGTTTTTT
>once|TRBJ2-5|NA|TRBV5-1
CASSPMRGPETQYF
TGCGCCAGCAGCCCAATGCGGGGGCCGGAGACCCAGTACTTC
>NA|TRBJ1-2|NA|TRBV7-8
CASSLGEIGYGYTF
TGTGCCAGCAGCTTAGGGGAAATTGGGTATGGCTACACCTTC
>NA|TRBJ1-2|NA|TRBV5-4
CASSFLEAGRGSGGYTF
TGTGCCAGCAGCTTTTTGGAAGCAGGGAGGGGGTCGGGTGGCTACACCTTC
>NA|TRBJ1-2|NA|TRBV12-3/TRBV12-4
CASSPLRYGYTF
TGTGCCAGCAGCCCCCTCCGATATGGCTACACCTTC
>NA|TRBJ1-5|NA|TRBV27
CASSVDSSNQPQHF
TGTGCCAGCAGTGTGGACAGTAGCAATCAGCCCCAGCATTTT
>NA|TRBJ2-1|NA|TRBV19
CASSRAASSYNEQFF
TGTGCCAGTAGTAGAGCGGCCAGCTCCTACAATGAGCAGTTCTTC
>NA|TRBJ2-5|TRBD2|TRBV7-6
CASSLGTRGETQYF
TGTGCCAGCAGCTTAGGGACTAGGGGAGAGACCCAGTACTTC